This T cell receptor beta chain was recorded in a study of cytomegalovirus exposure and HLA in healthy donors. Use of 60 Vbeta and 13 Jbeta primers characterized the PCR. Assay used: immunoSEQ multiplex PCR; TCRdb lists only in-frame clones, some missing. This table has about 120,000 clones, 7% to 9.5% appearing once. The sample holds a few counts of this clone. The sequencing sample was made of PBMCs. The receptor was isolated from a woman in her forties in good health and CMV-seropositive.

Written as DNA, the CDR3 is TGTGCCAGCAGTTATTCGAACAGGGAAGAGACCCAGTACTTC. This codes for CASSYSNREETQYF. The rearrangement joins TRBV6-6 to TRBJ2-5, with D perhaps TRBD1 (6 bases). Germline V lookup: CDR1 MNHNY, CDR2 SVGAGI (reference sequence). Trimming cost V 3 bases and J 3 bases, with 11 bases left between them. The CDR3 has 14 residues.